The 12 T cell receptor beta chains in this list originate from one sample, sequenced in a study of a mutant IDH1 vaccine in newly diagnosed glioma. Indicated time point: week 23, last vaccination. In every dose of vaccine, 300 ug of mutant IDH1 20-mer peptide was given alongside topical imiquimod. What these receptors recognize is not known. Clones were read by immunoSEQ multiplex PCR, and TCRdb kept only the in-frame ones, dropping some. The table has almost 85,000 clones, about 82% seen once. Sample: PBMCs, taken from a glioma patient whose treatment included an IDH1 peptide vaccine. All receptors come from a man aged 25-45 years with glioma. Some clones in this sample may be carry-over from other donors' samples.

The chain uses TRBV28 and TRBJ1-2, with 8 nucleotides matching TRBD1. The J segment lost 4 bases and the V segment lost 8 bases, leaving 6 bases of the junction unmatched. Germline CDR1 and CDR2: MDHEN and SYDVKM. The CDR3 sequence is 13 residues long. The CDR3 region has the DNA TGTGCCAGCGGTGACAGGGGAGGCTATGGCTACACCTTC. Translating gives CASGDRGGYGYTF.

This clone was seen a handful of times. This rearrangement joins TRBV20-1 to TRBJ1-5; D is undetermined. The CDR3 runs 11 residues. V gave up 5 bases and J gave up 4 bases, with 6 bases separating them. From germline, CDR1 is DFQATT and CDR2 SNEGSKA (reference sequence). The CDR3 sequence is CSAQGNQPQHF. The DNA for the CDR3 is TGCAGTGCTCAAGGGAATCAGCCCCAGCATTTT.

The rearrangement joins TRBV27 to TRBJ1-1, with a weak D call TRBD1 (5 bases). The CDR3 is made up of 15 amino acids. Germline CDR1 reads MNHEY; CDR2 reads SMNVEV (reference sequence). V lost 3 bases and J 0 bases, leaving 11 bases between the germline ends. The CDR3 DNA follows: TGTGCCAGCAGTTTCAGGGCTTTGGTGAACACTGAAGCTTTCTTT. Encoded protein: CASSFRALVNTEAFF.

CDR3 amino acids: CASGRDGYTF. CDR3 bases: TGTGCCAGTGGTAGAGATGGCTACACCTTC. The V gene is TRBV19, the J gene TRBJ1-2; D gene unclear. The germline V gene encodes CDR1 LNHDA and CDR2 SQIVND (reference sequence). V shed 8 bases and J shed 6 bases, with 7 bases lying between them. The CDR3 length is 10 residues.

This chain connects TRBV5-1 to TRBJ2-3; 11 bases align to TRBD2. CDR3 size: 16 residues. From germline, CDR1 is SGHRS and CDR2 YFSETQ. V gave up 2 bases and J gave up 1 base; unmatched junction bases: 3. CDR3 sequence (DNA): TGCGCCAGCAGCTTACCGGGACTAGCGGGCACAGATACGCAGTATTTT. Translating gives CASSLPGLAGTDTQYF.

The J gene is TRBJ1-2, the V gene TRBV7-8; possible D gene TRBD1, 6 bases. V dropped 5 bases and J dropped 13 bases, with 17 bases sitting between them. Germline CDR1 SGHVS, CDR2 FQNEAQ. The CDR3 totals 12 residues. The CDR3 DNA is TGTGCCAGCAGCCCGCGGACAGAACCCTCCACCTTC. Encoded protein: CASSPRTEPSTF. Together with reference TRBV7-8 and TRBJ1-2, the CDR3 gives the full variable domain: GAGVSQSPRYKVAKRGQDVALRCDPISGHVSLFWYQQALGQGPEFLTYFQNEAQLDKSGLPSDRFFAERPEGSVSTLKIQRTQQEDSAVYLCASSPRTEPSTFGSGTRLTVV.

The V and J genes are TRBV2 and TRBJ1-4; D is undetermined. Trimming removed 8 bases from V and 0 bases from J, with 10 bases in between. Germline CDR1 reads SNHLY; CDR2 reads FYNNEI. This CDR3 spans 14 amino acids. CDR3 region: CASYFRPTNEKLFF. The CDR3 region has the DNA TGTGCCAGCTATTTCAGGCCAACTAATGAAAAACTGTTTTTT.

This rearrangement joins TRBV19 to TRBJ2-1; the D gene is possibly TRBD2 (5 bases). V shed 4 bases and J shed 8 bases, with 15 bases lying between them. Germline V gene sequence: CDR1 LNHDA, CDR2 SQIVND (reference sequence). The CDR3 has 14 residues. The CDR3 loop reads CASSRGWRHDEQFF. In DNA form, the CDR3 reads TGTGCCAGTAGTAGGGGTTGGAGGCACGATGAGCAGTTCTTC.

In its sample, this clone was seen once. The chain links TRBV4-3 to TRBJ2-3, with 9 bases that match TRBD2. Germline V gene lookup returns CDR1 LGHNA and CDR2 YSLEER. V was clipped by 2 bases and J by 3 bases; unmatched bases: 21. This CDR3 is 21 amino acids long. The CDR3 reads CASSQRPWAGGLGGRTDTQYF. DNA of the CDR3: TGCGCCAGCAGCCAACGCCCCTGGGCGGGGGGGCTAGGAGGAAGAACAGATACGCAGTATTTT.

This chain joins TRBV6-6 and TRBJ2-1; D is unclear. Trimming pared 6 bases from V and 4 bases from J, leaving 19 bases between. The germline V gene encodes CDR1 MNHNY and CDR2 SVGAGI (reference sequence). There are 16 residues in the CDR3. CDR3 in amino acids: CASSLGPGGGYNEQFF. The CDR3 nucleotides read TGTGCCAGCAGCTTGGGTCCGGGCGGTGGGTACAATGAGCAGTTCTTC.

This clone came up a few times. V is TRBV6-1 and J is TRBJ1-5; D not resolved. This CDR3 comprises 12 residues. Per germline, CDR1 MNHNS and CDR2 SASEGT. The CDR3 DNA is TGTGCTACCACAAGGGCCAATCAGCCCCAGCATTTT. Amino acid sequence: CATTRANQPQHF.

The V gene is TRBV18, the J gene TRBJ1-1; D uncertain. V was trimmed by 0 bases and J by 10 bases, leaving 33 bases between them. The CDR3 has 20 amino acids. Germline CDR1 is KGHSH and CDR2 is LQKENI. In nucleotides, the CDR3 is TGTGCCAGCTCACCACCGGCTGCGGAGAGACACCACCAACGATCAAAGGGAGCTTTCTTT. Encoded protein: CASSPPAAERHHQRSKGAFF.